This T cell receptor beta chain derives from a study of T-cell memory formation after mild COVID-19. Turning to the study itself: Largely donor-specific TCR clusters were found.

In germline, CDR1 is SGHNT, CDR2 YYREEE (reference sequence). Trimming cost V 3 bases and J 5 bases; bases outside gene matches: 7. The CDR3 length is 14 residues. Of note for this clonotype: Its antigen is unidentified.

Findings and caveats of the study: Certain responding clones were present in pre-infection memory, suggesting participation of cross-reactive memory. Clones contracting across day 15 to 85 had a balanced CD4/CD8 profile; later expanding clones leaned CD4+.

Barcoded TCR alpha and TCR beta cDNA libraries with UMIs came from 5'RACE using constant-segment primers. TCRdb reprocessed the 5' RACE reads via MiXCR and lists one record per CDR3 protein. The table includes more than 150,000 distinct CDR3 sequences, approximately 17% detected once. Sequencing input: PBMCs or a T cell subset sorted from them (not recorded which). This receptor was obtained from a man aged 18 to 29 who had mild COVID-19 (a few samples of this study predate the infection). Cell type and time point are not known. The chain employs TRBV5-4 and TRBJ2-5; 7 nucleotides line up with TRBD2. CDR3 sequence (DNA): TGTGCCAGCAGCTGGGACTACCTCGGGGAGACCCAGTACTTC. Its translation is CASSWDYLGETQYF.